The TCR beta chain described here comes from a study of cytomegalovirus exposure and HLA in healthy donors. Study results and limitations: Donors were assumed by presence/absence analyses to have roughly uniform sequencing depth.

With regard to this clone: The antigen is undetermined.

The PCR used 60 Vbeta and 13 Jbeta primers. As handled by the study authors: It was a later analysis that counted some 80 million unique TCR beta chains, of which some 9.9 million were shared. Produced via immunoSEQ multiplex PCR; TCRdb's table is partial and in-frame only. That table is the source of V, J and clone size, and D and trimming were worked out from the DNA. In the table there are 250,000 to 350,000 clones, 75% to 85% of which are singletons. The CDR3 is 14 residues long. Trimming left V 0 bases short and J 0 bases short, with 6 bases between. Germline V gives CDR1 SGHDT, CDR2 YYEEEE. Healthy individuals who donated bone marrow served as the donors.

The sequencing sample was made of PBMCs. This sequence originates from a girl aged 2 to 10 in good health and CMV-seronegative. The V call is TRBV5-6, the J call TRBJ2-5, with D possibly matching TRBD2 (6 bases). CDR3 nucleotide sequence: TGTGCCAGCAGCTTGGGGGGGGACCAAGAGACCCAGTACTTC. It translates to CASSLGGDQETQYF. The whole variable domain, filled in from reference TRBV5-6 and TRBJ2-5, reads DAGVTQSPTHLIKTRGQQVTLRCSPKSGHDTVSWYQQALGQGPQFIFQYYEEEERQRGNFPDRFSGHQFPNYSSELNVNALLLGDSALYLCASSLGGDQETQYFGPGTRLLVL.